This TCR beta chain was found in a study of blood T cell repertoires in COVID-19. Background on the study: Sites across the United States, Italy and Spain contributed samples from acute and convalescent COVID-19. Sample material is recorded as cDNA or gDNA derived from T cells, B-cell-depleted T cells, or PBMCs.

TCRdb keeps only in-frame clones here, not all; method: immunoSEQ multiplex PCR. Here the sample spans around 300,000 clones, roughly nine tenths being singletons. In terms of age and location, participants ranged from roughly 18 to 95 years and lived in about 25 US areas. Donors of Cohort 3 who recovered were those that had two negative PCRs, clearance, or symptom resolution. The CDR3 has 15 residues. The clonotype comes from a young woman who had recovered from COVID-19. What was sequenced was PBMCs or T cells enriched from blood (not recorded which). This chain links TRBV21-1 with TRBJ2-2; TRBD1 is taken as the D call from the table, unchecked against the DNA. TRBV21-1 is given as a pseudogene. The CDR3 region is CASSKVFISTGELFF. As DNA, the CDR3 is TGTGCCAGCAGCAAAGTATTTATCAGCACCGGGGAGCTGTTTTTT.